One and the same sample provided the 15 T cell receptor beta chains below, sequenced in a study of blood T cells in healthy people across ages. Together with a sample-barcoded 5' primer, a J-beta primer mix was included in a second PCR lasting about 7 to 11 cycles. TCRdb reprocessed the 5' RACE reads with MiXCR, giving one entry per CDR3 protein. Among 800,000 or so distinct CDR3 sequences listed, around 25% were seen once. These data are also associated with another study on T cells of mothers and their children.

Sequences were obtained from blood. Receptors were obtained from a boy between 10 and 17 years old in good health.

This clonotype came up a few times. The chain couples TRBV7-9 to TRBJ2-6, with D possibly called TRBD1 or TRBD2 (5 bases each). The CDR3 extends over 15 amino acids. V was clipped by 5 bases and J by 0 bases, with 8 bases between them. The germline gives CDR1 SEHNR, CDR2 FQNEAQ (reference sequence). Here the CDR3 reads CASSPGLSGANVLTF. The CDR3 region has the DNA TGTGCCAGCAGCCCGGGGCTCTCTGGGGCCAACGTCCTGACTTTC.

The chain couples TRBV7-2 to TRBJ2-3, with TRBD1 as a possible D gene (6 bases). CDR3 length equals 15 residues. The V gene lost 5 bases and the J gene lost 4 bases, with 16 bases spanning the gap. Germline assignment: CDR1 SGHTA and CDR2 FQGNSA. CDR3 bases: TGTGCCAGCAGCCTCCAGGGGTGGTTCGCAGATACGCAGTATTTT. Residues: CASSLQGWFADTQYF.

The rearrangement joins TRBV6-1 to TRBJ2-5; the match to TRBD2 covers 12 bases. V dropped 6 bases and J dropped 0; count of bases not matched to a gene: 8. Germline values: CDR1 MNHNS, CDR2 SASEGT. CDR3 length: 17 residues. CDR3 loop: CASSSGTSGPYQETQYF. CDR3 in DNA: TGTGCCAGCAGCTCCGGGACTAGCGGGCCCTACCAAGAGACCCAGTACTTC.

In its sample, this clonotype was seen a few times. The rearrangement joins TRBV24-1 to TRBJ2-2; 14 bases map to TRBD2. CDR1 KGHDR and CDR2 SFDVKD come from the germline V gene. The CDR3 spans 17 residues. V lost 5 bases and J lost 5; bases outside the gene matches: 6. The CDR3 sequence is CATSVGTSGSRTGELFF. The CDR3 DNA follows: TGTGCCACCAGTGTTGGGACTAGCGGGAGCCGGACCGGGGAGCTGTTTTTT.

The chain carries TRBV7-9 and TRBJ1-2; 9 bases are a match to TRBD1. The V gene end was trimmed by 4 bases and the J gene end by 4 bases; junction bases not matched to a gene: 13. The germline V gene encodes CDR1 SEHNR and CDR2 FQNEAQ (reference sequence). There are 17 residues in the CDR3. The CDR3 spells CASSSTLPGTGFYGYTF. CDR3 DNA sequence: TGTGCCAGCAGCTCGACCCTCCCCGGGACAGGGTTCTATGGCTACACCTTC.

Only a few counts were recorded for this clonotype. The J gene is TRBJ2-3, the V gene TRBV7-3; 8 bases fit TRBD2. Germline values: CDR1 SGHTA, CDR2 FQGTGA. The CDR3 spans 13 residues. The J segment lost 9 bases and the V segment lost 5 bases, leaving 7 bases of the junction unmatched. The CDR3 is CASSLSGSQTQYF. CDR3 nucleotides: TGTGCCAGCAGCCTAAGCGGGAGCCAAACGCAGTATTTT.

This clonotype was recorded only once. The gene calls are TRBV20-1 and TRBJ2-1; perhaps TRBD2 as D (6 bases). TRBJ2-7 matches the DNA end more closely, so the J call is doubtful. The germline CDR1 and CDR2 sequences are DFQATT and SNEGSKA (reference sequence). The CDR3 totals 15 residues. The CDR3, as DNA: TGCAGTGTCGAGAGTTCTGGCGGGACCGACTACGAGCAGTACTTC. Its translation is CSVESSGGTDYEQYF.

The chain links TRBV2 to TRBJ1-2, with 9 bases aligning to TRBD1. Losses at the gene ends were 11 bases for V and 4 bases for J; bases not matched to a gene: 5. Germline V gene sequence: CDR1 SNHLY, CDR2 FYNNEI. This CDR3 comprises 12 residues. CDR3 in DNA: TGTGCCGAACCGGGACAGGGCTATGGCTACACCTTC. It codes for CAEPGQGYGYTF.

This clonotype has a handful of counts. This sequence joins TRBV3-1 and TRBJ1-2; D gene unclear. Germline loops: CDR1 LGHDT, CDR2 YNNKEL (reference sequence). This CDR3 is 17 amino acids long. The V end lost 5 bases, the J end lost 3 bases, and 22 bases lay between the germline ends. The CDR3 sequence is CASSDNQGDTADYGYTF. CDR3 coding DNA: TGTGCCAGCAGCGATAATCAAGGAGATACCGCCGACTATGGCTACACCTTC.

The chain has TRBV4-1 and TRBJ2-3; D not resolved. Germline CDR1 MGHRA, CDR2 YSYEKL. The CDR3 runs to 13 residues. The V gene lost 1 base and the J gene lost 6 bases, with 8 bases spanning the gap. The CDR3 DNA is TGCGCCAGCAGCCAAGTTTTGGCCGATACGCAGTATTTT. It codes for CASSQVLADTQYF.

The sample holds a few counts of this clonotype. J is TRBJ1-4 and V is TRBV14; unclear D gene. Germline V CDR1 and CDR2: SGHDN, FVKESK. The CDR3 consists of 13 residues. The ends were cut back, 4 bases at V and 8 bases at J, with 11 bases in the middle. The CDR3 is CASSRPPKEKLFF. The CDR3 DNA sequence: TGTGCCAGCAGCCGCCCCCCGAAGGAAAAACTGTTTTTT.

This clonotype was detected a few times. This sequence joins TRBV7-2 and TRBJ1-4, with 9 bases that match TRBD1. After removal of 0 bases from V and 4 bases from J, the junction contained 3 bases not matched to a gene. Per germline, CDR1 SGHTA and CDR2 FQGNSA. This CDR3 is 16 amino acids long. Here the CDR3 reads CASSLAVGQGNEKLFF. The CDR3 DNA reads TGTGCCAGCAGCTTAGCTGTGGGACAGGGTAATGAAAAACTGTTTTTT.

This clonotype was observed a handful of times. The CDR3 DNA sequence: TGTGCCAGCAGTTTTGCGGGGTTCTCTACCGGGGAGCTGTTTTTT. Translated: CASSFAGFSTGELFF. The V gene is TRBV28, the J gene TRBJ2-2; tentative D call: TRBD2 (6 bases). The germline V gene encodes CDR1 MDHEN and CDR2 SYDVKM. Trimming took 3 bases from V and 5 from J, leaving 13 bases between them. There are 15 residues in the CDR3.

V and J are TRBV2 and TRBJ2-3, with D perhaps matching TRBD2 (5 bases). Germline V CDR1 and CDR2: SNHLY, FYNNEI. V was pared by 0 bases and J by 4 bases, with 8 bases between. The CDR3 is 14 residues long. This CDR3 is CASSEAPAADTQYF. The CDR3 nucleotides read TGTGCCAGCAGTGAAGCGCCAGCGGCAGATACGCAGTATTTT.

This clonotype has just a few counts. The DNA for the CDR3 is TGTGCCAGCAGCTTACGGGTCAGGGGAACGTCTGAAGCTTTCTTT. This translates into CASSLRVRGTSEAFF. The chain employs TRBV7-2 and TRBJ1-1, with D possibly TRBD1 on 6 matching bases. The CDR3 has 15 residues. The germline CDR1 and CDR2 sequences are SGHTA and FQGNSA. V shed 2 bases and J shed 6 bases, with 16 bases lying between them.